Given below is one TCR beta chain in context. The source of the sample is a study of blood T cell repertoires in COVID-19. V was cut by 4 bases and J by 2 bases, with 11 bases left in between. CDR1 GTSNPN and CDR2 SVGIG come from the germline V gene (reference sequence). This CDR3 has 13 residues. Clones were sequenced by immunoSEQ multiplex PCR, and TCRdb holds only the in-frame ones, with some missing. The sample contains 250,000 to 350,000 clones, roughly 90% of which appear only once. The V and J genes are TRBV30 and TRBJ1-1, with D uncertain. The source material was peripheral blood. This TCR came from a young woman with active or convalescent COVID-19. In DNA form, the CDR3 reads TGTGCCTGGACCTATCTTTCTAACACTGAAGCTTTCTTT. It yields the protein CAWTYLSNTEAFF.